The present TCR beta chain was sequenced within a study of identical twins' blood T cells (dated by TCRdb to the early 2010s). For context, the study as a whole: The approximately 12 libraries, six for the alpha chain and six for the beta chain, together yielded about 52 million Illumina reads. To assess how genetics influences repertoire formation, the study used next-generation sequencing to compare the TCR alpha and beta chain repertoires of three pairs of monozygous twins.

Library preparation employed 5' RACE. The listed sequencing device is Illumina Genome Analyzer IIx. RNA-based TCR cDNA libraries were prepared by a previously described protocol with several modifications. To prevent cross-contamination, sample-specific barcodes were added to both ends of each TCR cDNA library during cDNA synthesis and amplification. As for the original processing: Between about 85,000 and nearly 550,000 clonotypes were identified per individual, with roughly 2.2 to 3.6 million CDR3-containing reads per library. Reads with improper barcode index combinations were discarded, and clonesets were then built for each library with the MiTCR software. While assembling CDR3 clonotypes, MiTCR corrected PCR and sequencing errors and either filtered or rescued low-quality reads. Artificial out-of-frame clonotypes were mapped to in-frame sequences, with one indel allowed in the CDR3, and then removed. Similarity of V and J gene usage between donors was measured as Jensen-Shannon divergence divided by mean entropy. TCRdb cleaned the public reads at Q25 with fastp, built clones with MiXCR and kept in-frame beta chains. CDR3 protein duplicates are merged, each entry listing the most common genes and DNA. In this record, the V and J calls reflect TCRdb's handling and not the investigators' own analysis. In all, the sample holds 300,000 to 450,000 distinct CDR3 sequences, and about 28% of those were seen once. 5.5% to 7% of the sample comes from the top ten.

The donors were six healthy women who made up three monozygous twin pairs. All three twin pairs had been reared together and were thought likely to have met the same infectious agents and vaccines. RNA was isolated from peripheral blood mononuclear cells and used to prepare TCR cDNA libraries. This clonotype was counted many times. The antigen it binds to is not known. No quality values exist for individual bases; no much larger clone is one base distant. Summary of the overall study and its limitations: Among the most abundant TCRbeta clonotypes, every donor shared more CDR3 sequences with her own twin than with unrelated donors. Independent studies were stated to be required to validate the proposed role of the TCRalpha J segment in MHC recognition during thymic selection. The number of shared CDR3 clonotypes between two donors was mainly determined by the product of their cloneset sizes, and twins did not clearly deviate from this trend. V gene usage, even among non-selected out-of-frame TCRbeta clonotypes, was reported to be markedly more similar within twin pairs than between unrelated donors. Because the twins were reared together, environmental influences could not be ruled out as the explanation for twin similarity.

The germline V gene (reference sequence) provides CDR1 DFQATT and CDR2 SNEGSKA. The junction carries 8 bases between V and J, which are trimmed by 4 bases and 1 base respectively. From cysteine to phenylalanine, the CDR3 is 13 amino acids long. The kept DNA is CDR3 alone, 39 bases in frame from the first base. The sequenced material came from PBMCs. The TCR sequence derives from a woman aged 18 to 55 in good health. The rearrangement joined TRBV20-1 to TRBJ1-5; the D gene is unclear. The DNA is TGCAGTGCTACAGACAACAGCAATCAGCCCCAGCATTTT. Its protein product is CSATDNSNQPQHF.